This TCR beta chain emerged from a study of blood T cell repertoires in COVID-19. The CDR3 is made up of 14 amino acids. The ends lost 2 bases at V and 8 bases at J; junction bases unmatched: 8. Germline V gene lookup returns CDR1 GTSNPN and CDR2 SVGIG (reference sequence). The method was immunoSEQ multiplex PCR; TCRdb's version includes in-frame clones alone and lacks a portion of them. The table lists fewer than 80,000 clones, around 87% of them singletons. This receptor was identified in a man aged 70-80 years with acute or convalescent COVID-19. Sequenced material: peripheral blood. The rearrangement joins TRBV30 to TRBJ2-4; 8 bases are a match to TRBD1. The CDR3 nucleotides read TGTGCCTGGAGTCCTTTGACAGGGGTGGACATTCAGTACTTC. Amino acid sequence: CAWSPLTGVDIQYF.